The entry below gives a single T cell receptor (beta chain) sequence along with its context. Antigen specificity is unknown. The sample comes from a study of beta chain features in type 1 diabetes. Study details: Age, gender and cell yields were similar between patients and healthy donors. Study-wide findings and caveats: PCR might pick shorter templates more often, in the same way for patients and controls. Compared to healthy donors, patients appeared to have naive, central memory and Treg TCRB repertoires that were more alike.

The authors reverse transcribed all of the isolated RNA, so sequencing captured expressed TCRB transcripts. Sequenced by immunoSEQ multiplex PCR; TCRdb stores in-frame clones only, minus some. The repertoire holds roughly 150,000 clones, with 11% as singletons. Via CD45RO/CCR7/CD25/CD127/CD95/CD27, cells of the CD4+ naive, central memory, regulatory and stem cell-like memory subsets were sorted. This CDR3 contains 14 residues. Germline values: CDR1 LNHDA, CDR2 SQIVND (reference sequence). With 4 bases clipped from V and 6 bases from J, the junction kept 5 bases outside the gene matches. The specimen was central memory CD4+ T cells from blood. The sequence came from a man between 18 and 29 years old in good health. The chain combines TRBV19 with TRBJ2-1; TRBD2 aligns across 8 bases. The CDR3 reads CASSTGTRPNEQFF. In DNA, the CDR3 is TGTGCCAGTAGTACAGGGACTAGACCCAATGAGCAGTTCTTC.